This TCR beta chain comes out of a study of T cells in Graves' hyperthyroidism and ophthalmopathy. In making diagnoses, clinical symptoms, serum thyroxine and TRAb, thyroid ultrasound and orbital computed tomography were all used. From RNA transcripts, TCR beta CDR3 regions were amplified. TCR CDR3 regions were first amplified by RT-PCR with HTBI primers. Each CDR3 protein gets one entry after TCRdb re-called the multiplex PCR reads with MiXCR. The sample comprises hundreds of thousands of distinct CDR3 sequences, around 38% of which are singletons, and 7% to 10% rests with the top ten. The V gene lost 7 bases and the J gene lost 4 bases, with 11 bases spanning the gap. Germline loops: CDR1 SGHAT, CDR2 FQNNGV. This CDR3 is 12 amino acids long.

Material for sequencing was blood. The sequence derives from a man in his late teens or twenties with Graves' hyperthyroidism. This chain connects TRBV11-2 to TRBJ2-7; perhaps D is TRBD1 or TRBD2 (5 bases each). The CDR3 sequence is CASMGPLYEQYF. CDR3 coding DNA: TGTGCCAGCATGGGACCGCTTTACGAGCAGTACTTC.